These T cell receptor beta chains were read from a single sample in a study of blood T cell repertoires in COVID-19. Libraries were prepared by immunoSEQ multiplex PCR; TCRdb keeps only in-frame clonotypes and omits some of them. The sample shows around 73,000 clones, roughly 80% of them seen only once. Sequenced sample: peripheral blood. The receptors come from a human donor in a cohort sampled during active COVID-19. CDR3s include the opening cysteine and the closing phenylalanine or tryptophan. The D gene is left open where the match is weak. The size field is filled for only some rows; it gives once, few, many or a size class.

V,size,J,D,CDR3,DNA
TRBV6-2/TRBV6-3,few,TRBJ1-6,-,CASSYRGPLHF,TGTGCCAGCAGTTATCGCGGGCCCCTCCACTTT
TRBV7-9,-,TRBJ1-6,-,CASSSGRDSPLHF,TGTGCCAGCAGCTCAGGTCGTGATTCACCCCTCCACTTT
TRBV5-1,-,TRBJ2-2,TRBD2,CASTLRGVNTGELFF,TGCGCCAGCACGTTACGGGGGGTAAACACCGGGGAGCTGTTTTTT
TRBV6-2/TRBV6-3,-,TRBJ2-7,TRBD2,CASSYPSGGANEQYF,TGTGCCAGCAGTTATCCTAGCGGGGGGGCGAATGAGCAGTACTTC
TRBV4-1,few,TRBJ1-1,-,CASSQDRGTEAFF,TGCGCCAGCAGCCAAGATCGGGGGACTGAAGCTTTCTTT
TRBV4-1,-,TRBJ2-7,TRBD1,CASSQVVIGGERSYEQYF,TGCGCCAGCAGCCAAGTAGTCATAGGGGGCGAGAGGTCCTACGAGCAGTACTTC
TRBV7-8,-,TRBJ2-7,-,CASSSVYEQYF,TGTGCCAGCAGCTCCGTCTACGAGCAGTACTTC
TRBV10-3,-,TRBJ2-3,TRBD2,CAISESSLAGLADTQYF,TGTGCCATCAGTGAGTCAAGCCTAGCGGGGTTAGCAGATACGCAGTATTTT
TRBV6-5,-,TRBJ1-6,-,CASSYDFAVPPLHF,TGTGCCAGCAGTTACGATTTCGCGGTTCCACCCCTCCACTTT
TRBV7-9,-,TRBJ2-1,TRBD1,CASTSTGTGSRNEQFF,TGTGCCAGCACCTCCACCGGGACAGGGTCTCGCAATGAGCAGTTCTTC
TRBV5-5,-,TRBJ2-1,TRBD2,CASSLIGTSGGYNEQFF,TGTGCCAGCAGCTTGATAGGGACTAGCGGGGGGTACAATGAGCAGTTCTTC
TRBV24-1,-,TRBJ1-5,-,CATSAGDQPQHF,TGTGCCACCAGTGCCGGAGATCAGCCCCAGCATTTT
TRBV7-9,-,TRBJ2-3,-,CASSLELDTQYF,TGTGCCAGCAGCTTAGAGCTAGATACGCAGTATTTT
TRBV9,-,TRBJ2-5,TRBD2,CASSVGASGGATETQYF,TGTGCCAGCAGCGTAGGGGCTAGCGGGGGGGCGACTGAGACCCAGTACTTC
TRBV18,-,TRBJ2-1,-,CASSPNRYNEQFF,TGTGCCAGCTCACCAAACAGGTACAATGAGCAGTTCTTC
TRBV4-2,-,TRBJ2-2,-,CASSQVSRGELFF,TGTGCCAGCAGCCAAGTCTCTCGGGGGGAGCTGTTTTTT
TRBV19,-,TRBJ1-1,TRBD1,CASSIRDRVGTEAFF,TGTGCCAGTAGTATCCGGGACAGGGTAGGTACTGAAGCTTTCTTT
TRBV13,-,TRBJ1-1,-,CASSESTGVWKMEEAFF,TGTGCCAGCAGCGAAAGCACAGGAGTCTGGAAAATGGAAGAAGCTTTCTTT